These 27 T cell receptor beta chains came from one sample sequenced in a study of control samples from healthy donors and cancer patients. Only in-frame clones appear in the TCRdb table, and some are missing; sequencing was by immunoSEQ multiplex PCR. The sample contains approximately 35,000 clones, approximately 94% of which appear only once. Sequencing was carried out using PBMCs. These receptors were obtained from a man aged 40-55 years with colorectal cancer.

The CDR3 here is CASSDRQSLEQYF. CDR3 coding DNA: TGTGCCAGCAGCGATAGACAATCCCTCGAGCAGTACTTC. The chain links TRBV4-2 to TRBJ2-7; the D is unclear. This CDR3 is 13 amino acids long. Between the trimmed V and J ends, which lost 5 bases and 6 bases, there was a span of 14 bases. Germline assignment: CDR1 LGHNA and CDR2 YNFKEQ.

This clone was detected a few times. The V and J genes are TRBV10-2 and TRBJ1-5; D uncertain. Per the germline V gene, CDR1 is WSHSY and CDR2 is SAAADI. The CDR3 covers 14 residues. V was clipped by 0 bases and J by 6 bases, with 9 bases between them. The CDR3 DNA sequence: TGCGCCAGCAGTGAGTCGGCCTTAAGTCAGCCCCAGCATTTT. Amino acids: CASSESALSQPQHF.

The J gene is TRBJ2-3, the V gene TRBV2; D is perhaps TRBD2 (5 bases). Trimming pared 6 bases from V and 2 bases from J, leaving 9 bases between. CDR1 and CDR2 (germline): SNHLY, FYNNEI. CDR3 length: 13 residues. CDR3: CASRIDYTDTQYF. The CDR3 DNA sequence: TGTGCCAGCAGAATTGACTACACAGATACGCAGTATTTT.

The chain links TRBV11-1 to TRBJ1-2, with D maybe TRBD1 (6 bases). The V end lost 5 bases, the J end lost 7 bases, and 17 bases lay between the germline ends. Germline CDR1 reads SGHAT; CDR2 reads FQDESV (reference sequence). CDR3 length: 14 amino acids. CDR3 sequence: CASSPTDRGFGYTF. Written as DNA, the CDR3 is TGTGCCAGCAGCCCGACGGACAGAGGATTTGGCTACACCTTC.

This clone was counted only a few times. In DNA form, the CDR3 reads TGTGCCAGCAGCTTAGCGCTGTCGAGCTCTGGAAACACCATATATTTT. It translates to CASSLALSSSGNTIYF. V is TRBV7-2 and J is TRBJ1-3, with unresolved D. V lost 0 bases to trimming and J lost 0 bases, with 9 bases between them. The CDR3 runs 16 residues. Per the germline V gene, CDR1 is SGHTA and CDR2 is FQGNSA.

The chain employs TRBV7-3 and TRBJ2-1; D could derive from TRBD1 or TRBD2 (7 bases each). CDR1 and CDR2 (germline): SGHTA, FQGTGA. Trimming pared 4 bases from V and 7 bases from J, leaving 20 bases between. The CDR3 loop spans 16 amino acids. The CDR3 is CASSSQGGGRLNEQFF. The DNA of the CDR3 is TGTGCCAGCAGCTCCCAGGGGGGGGGCAGGTTGAATGAGCAGTTCTTC.

This chain links TRBV15 with TRBJ1-2; weak D call: TRBD1 (6 bases). In germline, CDR1 is LNHNV, CDR2 YYDKDF (reference sequence). Between the trimmed V and J ends, which lost 0 bases and 5 bases, there was a span of 13 bases. The CDR3 extends over 15 amino acids. The CDR3 DNA sequence: TGTGCCACCAGCAGAGATCGGGGGGCAGGGTATGGCTACACCTTC. This translates into CATSRDRGAGYGYTF.

The V call is TRBV5-3, the J call TRBJ1-2; D is perhaps TRBD1 (5 bases). TRBV5-3 is marked as an open reading frame, function uncertain. The CDR3 length is 15 residues. V lost 5 bases and J lost 7, with 21 bases in between. Written as DNA, the CDR3 is TGTGCCAGAAGGGGACTGAGACCGACGTGTGGTGGCTACACCTTC. Translation: CARRGLRPTCGGYTF.

The genes are TRBV7-9 and TRBJ1-6; the D gene is possibly TRBD1 (5 bases). The CDR3 contains 14 residues. The V gene lost 5 bases and the J gene lost 8 bases, with 13 bases spanning the gap. Germline CDR1 is SEHNR and CDR2 is FQNEAQ (reference sequence). CDR3 sequence reads: CASSPIGGDSPLHF. The DNA of the CDR3 is TGTGCCAGCAGCCCCATCGGGGGTGATTCACCCCTCCACTTT.

The chain has TRBV6-5 and TRBJ1-1, with 7 bases identical to TRBD1. CDR1 is MNHEY, CDR2 SVGAGI, per germline. Trimming cost V 6 bases and J 12 bases; bases outside gene matches: 4. This CDR3 region has 10 residues. CDR3 protein: CASRRDRTFF. The CDR3 coding sequence is TGTGCCAGCAGAAGGGACAGAACTTTCTTT.

V is TRBV3-1 (or the pseudogene TRBV3-2) and J is TRBJ1-2; 12 bases map to TRBD1. The ends lost 5 bases at V and 5 bases at J; junction bases unmatched: 18. The CDR3 spans 19 residues. The germline V gene has CDR1 LGHDT and CDR2 YNNKEL (reference sequence). The CDR3: CASSAHLGGQGAPGYGYTF. Here the CDR3 DNA reads TGTGCCAGCAGCGCCCATCTCGGGGGACAGGGGGCCCCTGGGTATGGCTACACCTTC.

The chain links TRBV5-1 to TRBJ1-4, with 8 bases lining up with TRBD1. This CDR3 spans 15 amino acids. Looked up from germline, CDR1 is SGHRS and CDR2 is YFSETQ. Trimming took 5 bases from V and 3 from J; bases not matched to a gene: 6. CDR3 sequence: CASRQGQGPNEKLFF. The CDR3 nucleotides read TGCGCCAGCAGACAAGGACAGGGACCTAATGAAAAACTGTTTTTT.

This chain connects TRBV19 to TRBJ1-5; D possibly corresponds to TRBD1 (5 bases). Germline CDR1 and CDR2: LNHDA and SQIVND (reference sequence). Deletions cut 7 bases from V and 8 bases from J, with 12 bases between. This CDR3 is 12 amino acids long. The CDR3 region is CASKRDVEPQHF. The CDR3 bases are TGTGCCAGTAAGAGGGACGTGGAGCCCCAGCATTTT.

The chain carries TRBV27 and TRBJ2-6; D not certain. The CDR3 spans 17 residues. V was clipped by 6 bases and J by 0 bases, with 15 bases between them. Germline V gives CDR1 MNHEY, CDR2 SMNVEV (reference sequence). The CDR3: CASRTETQGSGANVLTF. The CDR3 coding sequence is TGTGCCAGCAGGACTGAGACACAAGGCTCTGGGGCCAACGTCCTGACTTTC.

The chain carries TRBV5-1 and TRBJ1-1; D not resolved. CDR1 and CDR2 from the germline V gene are SGHRS and YFSETQ. V shed 2 bases and J shed 2 bases, with 10 bases lying between them. The CDR3 contains 14 residues. This CDR3 reads CASSFSGANTEAFF. CDR3 DNA sequence: TGCGCCAGCAGCTTCTCCGGAGCAAACACTGAAGCTTTCTTT.

This clone has a handful of counts. This chain uses TRBV10-2 with TRBJ2-3, with 8 bases lining up with TRBD2. The length of the CDR3 is 14 residues. The V gene's germline CDR1 is WSHSY and CDR2 SAAADI. With V trimmed by 3 bases and J by 6 bases, 5 bases remained unmatched. The CDR3 DNA sequence: TGCGCCAGCAGTGACGCGGGGGGTTTTGATACGCAGTATTTT. Residues: CASSDAGGFDTQYF.

The rearrangement joins TRBV5-1 to TRBJ1-3; D is possibly TRBD1 (5 bases). Germline V gene lookup returns CDR1 SGHRS and CDR2 YFSETQ. The germline V and J ends were trimmed by 0 bases and 4 bases, with 14 bases remaining between them. There are 16 residues in the CDR3. CDR3 residues: CASSLEGVRSGNTIYF. CDR3 coding DNA: TGCGCCAGCAGCTTGGAAGGGGTACGGTCGGGAAACACCATATATTTT.

This clone occurred once. This rearrangement joins TRBV9 to TRBJ1-1; D not certain. V was cut by 0 bases and J by 4 bases, with 10 bases left in between. Germline loops: CDR1 SGDLS, CDR2 YYNGEE. The CDR3 is made up of 14 amino acids. The CDR3 DNA reads as TGTGCCAGCAGCGTAGGGTCCCTTACCACTGAAGCTTTCTTT. It codes for CASSVGSLTTEAFF.

CDR3 protein: CASLFLQGTAFF. CDR3 sequence (DNA): TGTGCCAGCCTATTTCTACAGGGAACAGCTTTCTTT. J is TRBJ1-1 and V is TRBV2, with D perhaps matching TRBD1 (6 bases). This CDR3 comprises 12 residues. V lost 8 bases to trimming and J lost 10 bases, with 17 bases between them. Germline values: CDR1 SNHLY, CDR2 FYNNEI.

This clone was recorded only once. V usage is TRBV12-3 or TRBV12-4 and J usage is TRBJ1-1; D remains unclear. V lost 2 bases to trimming and J lost 7 bases, with 11 bases between them. This CDR3 contains 13 residues. The CDR3 loop reads CASSLWPLHEAFF. DNA for the CDR3: TGTGCCAGCAGTTTATGGCCCTTACATGAAGCTTTCTTT.

The genes are TRBV6-6 and TRBJ1-6; no definite D call. Germline V gives CDR1 MNHNY, CDR2 SVGAGI (reference sequence). The V end was cut by 1 base, the J end by 3 bases, with 4 bases between. The CDR3 sequence is 14 residues long. The CDR3 DNA reads TGTGCCAGCAGTTACTATGTCTATAATTCACCCCTCCACTTT. It specifies CASSYYVYNSPLHF.

V gene TRBV5-8 combines with J gene TRBJ2-3, with a weak D call TRBD1 (5 bases). With 0 bases removed from V and 0 bases from J, the gap between germline ends came to 11 bases. The CDR3 contains 16 residues. Germline CDR1 SGHTS, CDR2 YDEGEE. CDR3 region: CASSLVRVLSTDTQYF. In nucleotides, the CDR3 is TGTGCCAGCAGCTTGGTCAGGGTCCTGAGCACAGATACGCAGTATTTT.

This sequence joins TRBV6-5 and TRBJ1-3; D unresolved. Trimming left V 0 bases short and J 1 base short, with 7 bases between. Germline V gene lookup returns CDR1 MNHEY and CDR2 SVGAGI. This CDR3 has 15 amino acids. CDR3 sequence: CASSYSRGSGNTIYF. CDR3 sequence (DNA): TGTGCCAGCAGTTACTCGAGAGGGTCTGGAAACACCATATATTTT.

V gene TRBV5-1 combines with J gene TRBJ1-1; TRBD1 aligns across 9 bases. CDR1 SGHRS and CDR2 YFSETQ come from the germline V gene. Trimming took 2 bases from V and 6 from J; bases not matched to a gene: 5. The CDR3 has 14 residues. CDR3 residues: CASSFLQGAAEAFF. CDR3 DNA: TGCGCCAGCAGCTTTTTACAGGGGGCCGCTGAAGCTTTCTTT.

The chain recombines TRBV6-6 with TRBJ1-5; weak D call: TRBD1 (5 bases). V was shortened by 6 bases and J by 0 bases, with 12 bases between the two germline ends. CDR3 length equals 15 residues. Germline values: CDR1 MNHNY, CDR2 SVGAGI (reference sequence). The CDR3 DNA is TGTGCCAGCAGCAAGAAAGGGGATAGCAATCAGCCCCAGCATTTT. Translation gives CASSKKGDSNQPQHF.

The CDR3, as DNA: TGTGCCAGCTCACCCCTACCTAGCGGGGGGGCCGGCAATGAGCAGTTCTTC. As protein: CASSPLPSGGAGNEQFF. This sequence joins TRBV18 and TRBJ2-1; TRBD2 matches 12 bases. The germline V gene has CDR1 KGHSH and CDR2 LQKENI. This CDR3 is built from 17 residues. The V gene end was trimmed by 3 bases and the J gene end by 6 bases; junction bases not matched to a gene: 9.

The V gene is TRBV6-5, the J gene TRBJ1-5, with D perhaps TRBD1 (6 bases). The CDR3 length is 13 residues. The germline V and J ends were trimmed by 5 bases and 3 bases, with 8 bases remaining between them. Germline V gene sequence: CDR1 MNHEY, CDR2 SVGAGI. CDR3 amino acids: CASSRTVNQPQHF. The DNA for the CDR3 is TGTGCCAGCAGTCGGACAGTCAATCAGCCCCAGCATTTT.